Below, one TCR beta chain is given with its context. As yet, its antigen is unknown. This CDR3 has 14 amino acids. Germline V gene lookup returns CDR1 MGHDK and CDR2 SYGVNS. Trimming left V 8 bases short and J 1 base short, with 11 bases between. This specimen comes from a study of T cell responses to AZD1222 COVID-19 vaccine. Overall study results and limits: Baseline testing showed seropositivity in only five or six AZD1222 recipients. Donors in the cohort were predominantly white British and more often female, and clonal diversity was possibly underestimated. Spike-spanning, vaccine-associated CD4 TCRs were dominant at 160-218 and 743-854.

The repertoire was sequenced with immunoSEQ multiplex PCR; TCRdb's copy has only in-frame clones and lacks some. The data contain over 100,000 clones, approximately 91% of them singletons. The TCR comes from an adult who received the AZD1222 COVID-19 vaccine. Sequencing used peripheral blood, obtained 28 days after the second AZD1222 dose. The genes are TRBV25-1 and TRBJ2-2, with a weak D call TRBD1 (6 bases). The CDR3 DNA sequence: TGTGCCAGCCGACAACAGGGGAACACCGGGGAGCTGTTTTTT. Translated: CASRQQGNTGELFF. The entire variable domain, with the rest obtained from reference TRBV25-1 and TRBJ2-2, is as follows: EADIYQTPRYLVIGTGKKITLECSQTMGHDKMYWYQQDPGMELHLIHYSYGVNSTEKGDLSSESTVSRIRTEHFPLTLESARPSHTSQYLCASRQQGNTGELFFGEGSRLTVL.